The rows below give T cell receptor beta chains drawn from one sample of a study of cytomegalovirus exposure and HLA in healthy donors. The method was immunoSEQ multiplex PCR; TCRdb's version includes in-frame clones alone and lacks a portion of them. Of approximately 190,000 clones in the sample, about four fifths were seen once. The source material was PBMCs. These receptors were taken from a man in his forties in good health and CMV-seropositive. Both conserved end residues are part of each CDR3. A D gene is named only where the DNA matches it firmly. Expanded clones get a size class; other rows say once, few or many, or leave the size out.

>TRBD2|TRBJ2-1|-|TRBV18
CASTLSGSSDEQFF
TGTGCCAGCACACTTAGCGGGAGTAGCGATGAGCAGTTCTTC
>TRBD1|TRBJ2-7|-|TRBV2
CASSIDPGQSSYEQYF
TGTGCCAGCAGTATCGACCCGGGACAGAGCTCCTACGAGCAGTACTTC
>-|TRBJ1-2|-|TRBV7-3
CASRPSAGSLGYGYTF
TGTGCCAGCAGGCCAAGTGCAGGGTCCCTGGGCTATGGCTACACCTTC
>-|TRBJ2-7|-|TRBV5-4
CASSLDLSGAAEQYF
TGTGCCAGCAGCTTGGATCTGAGCGGTGCCGCCGAGCAGTACTTC
>-|TRBJ2-1|-|TRBV11-2
CASSDTSSYNEQFF
TGTGCCAGCAGCGACACGAGCTCCTACAATGAGCAGTTCTTC
>TRBD2|TRBJ2-1|-|TRBV6-4
CASSDLAGARHNEQFF
TGTGCCAGCAGTGATCTGGCGGGAGCGAGGCACAATGAGCAGTTCTTC
>-|TRBJ2-1|-|TRBV29-1
CSVEEAARSSYNEQFF
TGCAGCGTTGAAGAGGCAGCCCGGAGCTCCTACAATGAGCAGTTCTTC
>TRBD2|TRBJ2-5|-|TRBV7-8
CASTQGGAGGETQYF
TGTGCCAGCACCCAAGGCGGGGCGGGGGGTGAGACCCAGTACTTC
>-|TRBJ2-3|few|TRBV5-1
CASSLGGETDTQYF
TGCGCCAGCAGCTTGGGGGGGGAAACAGATACGCAGTATTTT
>-|TRBJ2-5|-|TRBV2
CASTPGGPGETQYF
TGTGCCAGCACCCCGGGTGGCCCGGGGGAGACCCAGTACTTC
>TRBD1|TRBJ1-3|once|TRBV6-5
CASNTGVPGNTIYF
TGTGCCAGCAATACAGGGGTGCCAGGAAACACCATATATTTT
>TRBD1|TRBJ2-3|-|TRBV4-1
CASSQDGGGQGGDTRYF
TGCGCCAGCAGCCAAGATGGAGGAGGACAGGGTGGTGATACGCGGTATTTT
>-|TRBJ2-7|-|TRBV11-1
CASSSARWTRGSYEQYF
TGTGCCAGCAGCTCTGCTAGATGGACCAGGGGCTCCTACGAGCAGTACTTC
>-|TRBJ2-3|-|TRBV5-6
CASSLLAGSTDTQYF
TGTGCCAGCAGCCTTCTCGCGGGAAGCACAGATACGCAGTATTTT
>-|TRBJ1-2|-|TRBV29-1
CSVEDSFYGYTF
TGCAGCGTTGAGGACAGCTTCTATGGCTACACCTTC
>TRBD2|TRBJ2-3|once|TRBV5-1
CASSLVAGSTDTQYF
TGCGCCAGCAGCTTGGTAGCGGGGAGCACAGATACGCAGTATTTT
>TRBD1|TRBJ2-3|-|TRBV2
CASSRNRGDTQYF
TGTGCCAGCAGTAGGAACAGGGGGGATACGCAGTATTTT
>-|TRBJ2-5|few|TRBV5-1
CASSLFPGETQYF
TGCGCCAGCAGCTTGTTTCCGGGGGAGACCCAGTACTTC
>TRBD1|TRBJ1-4|-|TRBV7-9
CASSLGDRDEKLFF
TGTGCCAGCAGCTTAGGGGACAGGGATGAAAAACTGTTTTTT
>TRBD2|TRBJ2-1|-|TRBV10-1
CASRPGLAGDNEQFF
TGCGCCAGCAGGCCAGGACTAGCGGGCGACAATGAGCAGTTCTTC
>-|TRBJ2-3|-|TRBV12-5
CASGGRDTQYF
TGTGCTAGCGGGGGTAGGGATACGCAGTATTTT
>TRBD1|TRBJ1-2|-|TRBV5-1
CASSSRDRGVYTF
TGCGCCAGCAGCTCCCGGGACAGGGGAGTCTACACCTTC
>TRBD1|TRBJ2-7|-|TRBV15
CATSKGQGEGYEQYF
TGTGCCACCAGCAAGGGACAGGGGGAGGGATACGAGCAGTACTTC
>-|TRBJ1-1|-|TRBV1
CTSSHKQTGLVVDTEAFF
TGCACCAGCAGCCACAAACAGACAGGGTTGGTCGTGGATACTGAAGCTTTCTTT
>TRBD2|TRBJ2-1|-|TRBV9
CASSVDIQRESEQFF
TGTGCCAGCAGCGTAGACATCCAGCGGGAGAGTGAGCAGTTCTTC
>TRBD2|TRBJ2-7|-|TRBV7-2
CASSRSGGAKEQYF
TGTGCCAGCAGCCGTAGCGGGGGGGCGAAAGAGCAGTACTTC